The 14 T cell receptor beta chains listed next were all sequenced from one sample in a study of Graves' ophthalmopathy and Graves' hyperthyroidism. Investigators amplified TCR beta CDR3 regions from RNA transcripts. After a first-round RT-PCR with HTBI primers, a second-round multiplex PCR was run. TCRdb analysed the multiplex PCR reads with MiXCR anew, one entry per CDR3 protein. The data show 500,000 to 700,000 distinct CDR3 sequences, over 20% seen once. Sequenced sample: peripheral blood. These TCRs come from a woman under 30 with stable Graves' hyperthyroidism. Some clones in this sample may be carry-over from other donors' samples.

The chain recombines TRBV10-3 with TRBJ1-1; TRBD1 matches at 12 bases. The CDR3 length is 15 residues. Looked up from germline, CDR1 is ENHRY and CDR2 is SYGVKD. V dropped 8 bases and J dropped 7; count of bases not matched to a gene: 11. The CDR3 loop is CAIGMGQGASHEAFF. The CDR3 DNA reads as TGTGCCATCGGGATGGGACAGGGGGCTTCTCATGAAGCTTTCTTT.

The chain recombines TRBV12-3 or TRBV12-4 with TRBJ1-3; no clear D gene. V lost 3 bases, J lost 0 bases, and 6 bases lay in between. The CDR3 loop spans 14 amino acids. DNA of the CDR3: TGTGCCAGCAGTTTCGGGGTCTCTGGAAACACCATATATTTT. The encoded protein is CASSFGVSGNTIYF.

This clonotype was detected a few times. The junction and the germline gene differ at one end; a read error may be behind it. The CDR3 nucleotides are TGTGCCAGCAGTTCCAAGACTCTTTGGGAAAACATTAAGTACTTC. Protein sequence: CASSSKTLWENIKYF. V and J are TRBV11-2 and TRBJ2-4, with D uncertain. The CDR3 covers 15 residues. In germline, CDR1 is SGHAT, CDR2 FQNNGV.

In this sample, this clonotype turned up many times. V is TRBV12-3 or TRBV12-4 and J is TRBJ2-6; D might be TRBD2 (6 bases). Trimming took 10 bases from V and 4 from J, leaving 17 bases between them. The CDR3 covers 15 residues. DNA of the CDR3: TGTGCCACCGCTAGCCGGGGGACCGGGGCCAACGTCCTGACTTTC. It translates to CATASRGTGANVLTF.

This clonotype occurred many times. The gene calls are TRBV11-1 and TRBJ1-1; 7 bases are shared with TRBD1. The CDR3 totals 16 residues. Germline CDR1 reads SGHAT; CDR2 reads FQDESV (reference sequence). V lost 5 bases to trimming and J lost 3 bases; unmatched junction nucleotides: 12. The CDR3 loop reads CASSPNRGTEYTEAFF. CDR3 bases: TGTGCCAGCAGCCCCAATCGGGGGACAGAATACACTGAAGCTTTCTTT.

This clonotype was observed at least ten times. The chain couples TRBV30 to TRBJ1-2, with D possibly matching TRBD1 (5 bases). The V and J ends lost 7 bases and 4 bases respectively, with 10 bases between them. This CDR3 has 11 amino acids. Germline CDR1 and CDR2: GTSNPN and SVGIG (reference sequence). CDR3 sequence: CASMGGYGYTF. DNA of the CDR3: TGTGCCTCCATGGGGGGCTATGGCTACACCTTC.

This clonotype came up many times. This rearrangement joins TRBV7-2 to TRBJ2-5; D possibly corresponds to TRBD2 (5 bases). The germline gives CDR1 SGHTA, CDR2 FQGNSA. Trimming pared 1 base from V and 1 base from J, leaving 10 bases between. This CDR3 is built from 15 residues. The CDR3 loop reads CASSLDGGSQETQYF. In DNA form, the CDR3 reads TGTGCCAGCAGCTTAGACGGTGGGAGCCAAGAGACCCAGTACTTC.

This clonotype showed up just once. The V gene is TRBV20-1, the J gene TRBJ1-5; D unresolved. The CDR3 sequence is 16 residues long. Trimming left V 1 base short and J 0 bases short, with 13 bases between. Germline V lookup: CDR1 DFQATT, CDR2 SNEGSKA (reference sequence). CDR3 region: CSARGRDLYSNQPQHF. DNA for the CDR3: TGCAGTGCTAGAGGGCGGGATCTATATAGCAATCAGCCCCAGCATTTT.

The V gene is TRBV6-5, the J gene TRBJ2-5; TRBD2 matches at 7 bases. Trimming cost V 4 bases and J 5 bases; bases outside gene matches: 4. The CDR3 is 13 amino acids. Per the germline V gene, CDR1 is MNHEY and CDR2 is SVGAGI. CDR3 in amino acids: CASSWREGETQYF. For the CDR3, the DNA is TGTGCCAGCAGTTGGAGGGAGGGGGAGACCCAGTACTTC.

This clonotype was observed at least ten times. The chain couples TRBV6-5 to TRBJ1-1; possibly TRBD1 for D (5 bases). The CDR3 runs to 14 residues. Germline lookup yields CDR1 MNHEY and CDR2 SVGAGI. V dropped 0 bases and J dropped 5 bases, with 10 bases sitting between them. The DNA for the CDR3 is TGTGCCAGCAGTTACTCGTTTCGGGGGACTGAAGCTTTCTTT. This sequence encodes CASSYSFRGTEAFF.

Ten or more counts support this clonotype. The J gene is TRBJ2-2, the V gene TRBV19; D possibly matches TRBD1 or TRBD2 (6 bases each). The ends were cut back, 1 base at V and 4 bases at J, with 13 bases in the middle. The CDR3 extends over 16 amino acids. Germline V gives CDR1 LNHDA, CDR2 SQIVND (reference sequence). CDR3 DNA sequence: TGTGCCAGTAGTATAGTCCCGGGGGCGCTCACCGGGGAGCTGTTTTTT. This encodes CASSIVPGALTGELFF.

This clonotype came up many times. V is TRBV20-1 and J is TRBJ2-2, with 11 bases identical to TRBD2. Per germline, CDR1 DFQATT and CDR2 SNEGSKA (reference sequence). The J segment lost 5 bases and the V segment lost 5 bases, leaving 4 bases of the junction unmatched. The CDR3 runs 14 residues. CDR3 coding DNA: TGCAGTGCTCGACTAGCGGGGCGGACCGGGGAGCTGTTTTTT. It codes for CSARLAGRTGELFF.

The sample holds many counts of this clonotype. This rearrangement joins TRBV20-1 to TRBJ2-7; unclear D gene. Germline CDR1 is DFQATT and CDR2 is SNEGSKA (reference sequence). The CDR3 runs 15 residues. The ends were cut back, 4 bases at V and 0 bases at J, with 16 bases in the middle. The CDR3 loop reads CSATPPYAGSYEQYF. For the CDR3, the DNA is TGCAGTGCTACCCCGCCCTACGCAGGCTCCTACGAGCAGTACTTC.

This clonotype occurred many times. V and J are TRBV2 and TRBJ1-1, with D maybe TRBD1 (6 bases). CDR1 and CDR2 (germline): SNHLY, FYNNEI. V lost 7 bases and J lost 4, with 13 bases in between. The CDR3 contains 13 residues. CDR3 in DNA: TGTGCCAGCATGTACAGGGACGGCACTGAAGCTTTCTTT. It specifies CASMYRDGTEAFF.